The 18 T cell receptor beta chains given below trace back to one sample, sequenced in a study of cytomegalovirus exposure and HLA in healthy donors. The PCR ran on 60 Vbeta and 13 Jbeta primers. This table comes from immunoSEQ multiplex PCR, and its TCRdb copy is limited to in-frame clones, with some not included. The sample carries approximately 79,000 clones, 78% recorded once. The sample taken for sequencing was PBMCs. These TCRs come from a male donor in good health and CMV-seropositive.

V is TRBV5-1 and J is TRBJ2-1; tentative D call: TRBD2 (6 bases). Germline lookup yields CDR1 SGHRS and CDR2 YFSETQ. With 3 bases removed from V and 5 bases from J, the gap between germline ends came to 21 bases. CDR3 length equals 17 residues. The CDR3 DNA reads as TGCGCCAGCAGCTCAGCCCTATTAGCGGAAAAAGACAATGAGCAGTTCTTC. Translated: CASSSALLAEKDNEQFF.

This clone is a singleton in its sample. A read error may produce the germline difference seen at one junction end. The chain links TRBV7-9 to TRBJ1-1, with D possibly matching TRBD1 (6 bases). The CDR3 loop spans 14 amino acids. Germline V gene lookup returns CDR1 SEHNR and CDR2 FQNEAQ (reference sequence). CDR3 nucleotide sequence: TGTTCCAGCAGCCCGAGGGGGATGAACACTGAAGCTTTCTTT. Encoded protein: CSSSPRGMNTEAFF.

The table lists this clone with a few counts. In DNA, the CDR3 is TGTGCTAGTGGTTTAGGGACAGGGGGCTTGACTGAAGCTTTCTTT. Protein: CASGLGTGGLTEAFF. This sequence joins TRBV12-5 and TRBJ1-1, with TRBD1 identical over 12 bases. Trimming cost V 3 bases and J 5 bases; bases outside gene matches: 4. CDR1 LGHNT and CDR2 FRNRAP come from the germline V gene. The CDR3 totals 15 residues.

This clone was observed a single time. V is TRBV19 and J is TRBJ2-7, with D possibly TRBD1 on 5 matching bases. The CDR3 spans 14 residues. Germline-derived CDR1 and CDR2 are LNHDA and SQIVND (reference sequence). V was cut by 3 bases and J by 2 bases, with 11 bases left in between. The CDR3 loop reads CASSISRGTYEQYF. Here the CDR3 DNA reads TGTGCCAGTAGTATCAGTAGGGGCACCTACGAGCAGTACTTC.

CDR3 loop: CASSLARVSTGELFF. CDR3 DNA: TGTGCCAGCAGCTTAGCCAGGGTCAGCACCGGGGAGCTGTTTTTT. The genes are TRBV7-3 and TRBJ2-2; D is possibly TRBD1 (5 bases). Trimming took off 2 bases at V and 4 bases at J, with 11 bases between the two ends. The germline V gene encodes CDR1 SGHTA and CDR2 FQGTGA. The CDR3 extends over 15 amino acids.

This clone was found once. The chain combines TRBV5-1 with TRBJ2-3, with 10 bases aligning to TRBD1. V was clipped by 4 bases and J by 5 bases; unmatched bases: 4. The CDR3 length is 14 residues. Germline V gives CDR1 SGHRS, CDR2 YFSETQ. The CDR3 nucleotides are TGCGCCAGCAGCCCCGGGACAGGGGTAGATACGCAGTATTTT. This gives the protein CASSPGTGVDTQYF.

This sequence joins TRBV28 and TRBJ2-7; TRBD1 aligns across 8 bases. Germline values: CDR1 MDHEN, CDR2 SYDVKM. Trimming at V came to 6 bases and at J to 1 base, leaving 11 bases not matched to a gene. The CDR3 consists of 16 residues. CDR3 protein: CASSRLGTGVSYEQYF. The CDR3 DNA sequence: TGTGCCAGCAGCCGGTTGGGGACAGGTGTGTCCTACGAGCAGTACTTC.

The chain combines TRBV9 with TRBJ1-5; TRBD1 matches 7 bases. From germline, CDR1 is SGDLS and CDR2 YYNGEE. Losses at the gene ends were 3 bases for V and 3 bases for J; bases not matched to a gene: 3. This CDR3 is 14 amino acids long. CDR3 DNA sequence: TGTGCCAGCAGCGGGACAGGCTTCAATCAGCCCCAGCATTTT. It codes for CASSGTGFNQPQHF.

There are a few counts of this clone. V is TRBV7-2 and J is TRBJ1-5; 7 bases are shared with TRBD1. Germline V gene lookup returns CDR1 SGHTA and CDR2 FQGNSA. Trimming at V came to 3 bases and at J to 3 bases, leaving 5 bases not matched to a gene. CDR3 length: 15 amino acids. CDR3 protein: CASSLGQFSNQPQHF. The CDR3 coding sequence is TGTGCCAGCAGCTTGGGACAGTTTTCCAATCAGCCCCAGCATTTT.

The CDR3 region is CASSSLPNTEAFF. The CDR3 DNA is TGTGCCAGCAGCTCTCTCCCGAACACTGAAGCTTTCTTT. V is TRBV7-9 and J is TRBJ1-1; D not certain. Per the germline V gene, CDR1 is SEHNR and CDR2 is FQNEAQ (reference sequence). V lost 4 bases to trimming and J lost 1 base, with 7 bases between them. The CDR3 spans 13 residues.

The V call is TRBV4-2, the J call TRBJ1-2; no firm D call. Germline assignment: CDR1 LGHNA and CDR2 YNFKEQ. Trimming pared 1 base from V and 7 bases from J, leaving 10 bases between. This CDR3 has 13 amino acids. Written as DNA, the CDR3 is TGTGCCAGCAGCCAAGGGACTAATTCTGGCTACACCTTC. It encodes CASSQGTNSGYTF.

The V and J genes are TRBV29-1 and TRBJ1-2; 9 nucleotides align to TRBD1. Unmatched junction bases numbered 8, after V lost 5 bases and J lost 4 bases. The germline gives CDR1 SQVTM, CDR2 ANQGSEA. The CDR3 covers 14 residues. CDR3 sequence: CSVSAGTGTYGYTF. The CDR3 DNA reads TGCAGCGTTTCCGCCGGGACAGGGACCTATGGCTACACCTTC. The whole variable domain, remainder taken from reference TRBV29-1 and TRBJ1-2, is SAVISQKPSRDICQRGTSLTIQCQVDSQVTMMFWYRQQPGQSLTLIATANQGSEATYESGFVIDKFPISRPNLTFSTLTVSNMSPEDSSIYLCSVSAGTGTYGYTFGSGTRLTVV.

V usage is TRBV5-5 and J usage is TRBJ2-7; 8 bases match TRBD1. Germline V gene data show CDR1 as SGHKS and CDR2 as YYEKEE (reference sequence). The ends lost 4 bases at V and 4 bases at J; junction bases unmatched: 10. The length of the CDR3 is 15 residues. CDR3 amino acids: CASSREGQGYYEQYF. CDR3 nucleotide sequence: TGTGCCAGCAGCCGCGAAGGACAGGGTTATTACGAGCAGTACTTC.

This clone came up a few times. This sequence joins TRBV27 and TRBJ2-7, with D possibly matching TRBD1 (5 bases). Germline V gene data show CDR1 as MNHEY and CDR2 as SMNVEV (reference sequence). The CDR3 loop spans 14 amino acids. Trimming cost V 7 bases and J 4 bases, with 17 bases left between them. CDR3 sequence: CASTPSVGDYEQYF. The CDR3 DNA reads TGTGCCAGCACACCCTCAGTAGGGGATTACGAGCAGTACTTC.

The gene calls are TRBV5-1 and TRBJ1-6; D ambiguous. Germline lookup yields CDR1 SGHRS and CDR2 YFSETQ. CDR3 length equals 14 residues. V lost 0 bases and J 7 bases, leaving 8 bases between the germline ends. The chain's CDR3 is CASSLALANSPLHF. The DNA for the CDR3 is TGCGCCAGCAGCTTGGCCCTGGCAAATTCACCCCTCCACTTT.

This clone was observed a handful of times. The V and J genes are TRBV6-5 and TRBJ1-3; tentatively, D is TRBD1 (6 bases). The CDR3 covers 14 residues. Trimming removed 0 bases at V and 8 bases at J, with 11 bases between. The germline V gene has CDR1 MNHEY and CDR2 SVGAGI. The CDR3 coding sequence is TGTGCCAGCAGTTACTCGATATCAGGGGACACCATATATTTT. Its protein product is CASSYSISGDTIYF.

The J gene is TRBJ1-6, the V gene TRBV28, with TRBD1 matching over 7 bases. V shed 5 bases, J shed 1 base, and the junction held 14 bases outside the gene matches. Germline CDR1 reads MDHEN; CDR2 reads SYDVKM. CDR3 length: 19 amino acids. The DNA for the CDR3 is TGTGCCAGCAGTGGCACTCTAGGGGGCGATCGGTCCTATAATTCACCCCTCCACTTT. Translating it yields CASSGTLGGDRSYNSPLHF.

This chain links TRBV5-1 with TRBJ1-2; possible D gene TRBD1, 6 bases. The CDR3 sequence is 15 residues long. Germline-derived CDR1 and CDR2 are SGHRS and YFSETQ. Trimming stripped 0 bases from V and 5 bases from J, with 14 bases between. The chain's CDR3 is CASSLATDSQYGYTF. CDR3 bases: TGCGCCAGCAGCTTGGCCACGGACAGTCAATATGGCTACACCTTC. The variable domain in full, completed from reference TRBV5-1 and TRBJ1-2, reads KAGVTQTPRYLIKTRGQQVTLSCSPISGHRSVSWYQQTPGQGLQFLFEYFSETQRNKGNFPGRFSGRQFSNSRSEMNVSTLELGDSALYLCASSLATDSQYGYTFGSGTRLTVV.